The 27 T cell receptor beta chains below were found in one sample sequenced in a study of OX40 agonist ivuxolimab in advanced cancers. The method was immunoSEQ multiplex PCR; TCRdb's version includes in-frame clones alone and lacks a portion of them. The table includes roughly 100,000 clones, approximately 93% detected once. The sample consisted of CD4+ or CD8+ T cells sorted from blood, taken in a trial of the OX40 agonist ivuxolimab. These receptors were collected from an adult with an advanced solid tumor such as melanoma, head and neck, liver or kidney cancer.

This clone was seen only once. The V call is TRBV5-4, the J call TRBJ1-5; tentative D call: TRBD1 (6 bases). The V gene lost 1 base and the J gene lost 7 bases, with 15 bases spanning the gap. The germline CDR1 and CDR2 sequences are SGHNT and YYREEE (reference sequence). The CDR3 contains 15 residues. The chain's CDR3 is CASSLNPGARQPQHF. CDR3 DNA sequence: TGTGCCAGCAGCTTGAATCCGGGGGCGCGGCAGCCCCAGCATTTT.

The chain combines TRBV6-6 with TRBJ2-7; D ambiguous. CDR1 is MNHNY, CDR2 SVGAGI, per germline (reference sequence). This CDR3 is built from 11 residues. The V end was cut by 5 bases, the J end by 6 bases, with 8 bases between. Here the CDR3 reads CASSVLGEQYF. DNA for the CDR3: TGTGCCAGCAGTGTCCTAGGCGAGCAGTACTTC.

This chain links TRBV2 with TRBJ1-5; perhaps TRBD1 as D (5 bases). CDR1 and CDR2 from the germline V gene are SNHLY and FYNNEI. The CDR3 extends over 13 amino acids. V was trimmed by 7 bases and J by 5 bases, leaving 12 bases between them. CDR3 residues: CASTGDSDQPQHF. CDR3 coding DNA: TGTGCCAGCACTGGGGACTCTGATCAGCCCCAGCATTTT.

This chain joins TRBV28 and TRBJ1-5; 11 bases agree with TRBD1. V lost 0 bases, J lost 5 bases, and 3 bases stayed unmatched. Germline CDR1 and CDR2: MDHEN and SYDVKM. This CDR3 is 16 amino acids long. CDR3 in amino acids: CASSLWGQGGHQPQHF. The CDR3 nucleotides read TGTGCCAGCAGTTTATGGGGACAGGGGGGCCATCAGCCCCAGCATTTT.

The chain couples TRBV5-1 to TRBJ2-1; 8 bases match TRBD2. Looked up from germline, CDR1 is SGHRS and CDR2 is YFSETQ. The J segment lost 6 bases and the V segment lost 0 bases, leaving 5 bases of the junction unmatched. CDR3 length: 15 residues. For the CDR3, the DNA is TGCGCCAGCAGCTTGGGGGCGGGGGGCTCCAATGAGCAGTTCTTC. Protein sequence: CASSLGAGGSNEQFF.

The chain combines TRBV4-1 with TRBJ2-1; D call uncertain. The germline CDR1 and CDR2 sequences are MGHRA and YSYEKL. Between the trimmed V and J ends, which lost 0 bases and 6 bases, there was a span of 6 bases. The CDR3 contains 13 residues. DNA of the CDR3: TGCGCCAGCAGCCAAGATCCGCGCAATGAGCAGTTCTTC. It specifies CASSQDPRNEQFF.

This sequence joins TRBV7-9 and TRBJ1-1, with 8 positions matching TRBD1. Germline V gene data show CDR1 as SEHNR and CDR2 as FQNEAQ (reference sequence). V dropped 5 bases and J dropped 5; count of bases not matched to a gene: 10. The CDR3 is made up of 15 amino acids. As DNA, the CDR3 is TGTGCCAGCAGCCCTGGACAGGGTATGAGGACTGAAGCTTTCTTT. It specifies CASSPGQGMRTEAFF. Filled out from reference TRBV7-9 and TRBJ1-1, the complete variable domain reads DTGVSQNPRHKITKRGQNVTFRCDPISEHNRLYWYRQTLGQGPEFLTYFQNEAQLEKSRLLSDRFSAERPKGSFSTLEIQRTEQGDSAMYLCASSPGQGMRTEAFFGQGTRLTVV.

This chain joins TRBV4-1 and TRBJ1-5; D is unresolved. The CDR3 contains 15 residues. Trimming cost V 0 bases and J 3 bases, with 9 bases left between them. CDR1 is MGHRA, CDR2 YSYEKL, per germline. CDR3 bases: TGCGCCAGCAGCCAAGATGAGGGATACAATCAGCCCCAGCATTTT. This translates into CASSQDEGYNQPQHF.

This clone was seen just once. This chain uses TRBV4-3 with TRBJ2-5; D remains unclear. This CDR3 region has 14 residues. Germline lookup yields CDR1 LGHNA and CDR2 YSLEER. V lost 0 bases and J lost 3, with 8 bases in between. CDR3 nucleotide sequence: TGCGCCAGCAGCCAAGATCCCTCCGAAGAGACCCAGTACTTC. Translating gives CASSQDPSEETQYF.

The rearrangement links TRBV7-9 to TRBJ2-4; D gene unclear. From germline, CDR1 is SEHNR and CDR2 FQNEAQ (reference sequence). V was trimmed by 2 bases and J by 2 bases, leaving 7 bases between them. The CDR3 loop spans 14 amino acids. Written as DNA, the CDR3 is TGTGCCAGCAGCTTACAGGCCCCCAAAAACATTCAGTACTTC. As protein: CASSLQAPKNIQYF.

V is TRBV5-1 and J is TRBJ2-5; a possible D gene is TRBD2 (5 bases). This CDR3 is 17 amino acids long. The ends were cut back, 0 bases at V and 5 bases at J, with 20 bases in the middle. CDR1 is SGHRS and CDR2 is YFSETQ in the germline V gene. DNA of the CDR3: TGCGCCAGCAGCTTGGGTGCTGCGGGTGAGCTGACGGAGACCCAGTACTTC. Protein sequence: CASSLGAAGELTETQYF.

The chain recombines TRBV9 with TRBJ2-3; perhaps D is TRBD1 or TRBD2 (7 bases each). The V gene lost 4 bases and the J gene lost 6 bases, with 21 bases spanning the gap. CDR1 SGDLS and CDR2 YYNGEE come from the germline V gene. This CDR3 has 16 amino acids. The CDR3 here is CASSPRGGQELDTQYF. CDR3 coding DNA: TGTGCCAGCAGCCCCAGGGGGGGGCAGGAGTTGGATACGCAGTATTTT.

J is TRBJ2-3 and V is TRBV29-1; D is unclear. CDR1 and CDR2 from the germline V gene are SQVTM and ANQGSEA. CDR3 length: 11 residues. Trimming left V 4 bases short and J 1 base short, with 3 bases between. The CDR3 DNA is TGCAGCGTTGTTGGCACAGATACGCAGTATTTT. Residues: CSVVGTDTQYF.

The chain combines TRBV6-5 with TRBJ1-3; D remains ambiguous. Germline loops: CDR1 MNHEY, CDR2 SVGAGI. V gave up 2 bases and J gave up 3 bases, with 2 bases separating them. The CDR3 totals 12 residues. The CDR3 DNA follows: TGTGCCAGCAGTTACGTTGGAAACACCATATATTTT. Translated: CASSYVGNTIYF.

V usage is TRBV6-1 and J usage is TRBJ2-5; D unresolved. Germline CDR1 and CDR2: MNHNS and SASEGT. The CDR3 extends over 12 amino acids. V lost 6 bases and J 3 bases, leaving 8 bases between the germline ends. CDR3 protein: CASRNYEETQYF. The CDR3 DNA reads TGTGCCAGCAGGAATTACGAAGAGACCCAGTACTTC.

The rearrangement uses TRBV5-1 and TRBJ2-1; no clear D. Per germline, CDR1 SGHRS and CDR2 YFSETQ. The ends were cut back, 5 bases at V and 5 bases at J, with 17 bases in the middle. CDR3 length: 15 amino acids. The CDR3 bases are TGCGCCAGCAGATTTCAAGTAGATCTAAACAATGAGCAGTTCTTC. Translated: CASRFQVDLNNEQFF.

The chain uses TRBV10-3 and TRBJ1-1; D gene unclear. Trimming removed 4 bases from V and 3 bases from J, with 9 bases in between. Germline V gene data show CDR1 as ENHRY and CDR2 as SYGVKD. CDR3 length equals 13 residues. CDR3 sequence: CAISAWRDTEAFF. In DNA, the CDR3 is TGTGCCATCAGTGCATGGAGAGACACTGAAGCTTTCTTT.

The CDR3 is CASSLGLAGGEETQYF. CDR3 nucleotides: TGCGCCAGCAGCTTGGGACTAGCGGGAGGGGAAGAGACCCAGTACTTC. The V and J genes are TRBV5-1 and TRBJ2-5; 14 positions agree with TRBD2. Germline CDR1 reads SGHRS; CDR2 reads YFSETQ. The CDR3 is 16 residues long. V gave up 0 bases and J gave up 3 bases; unmatched junction bases: 1.

This chain links TRBV2 with TRBJ2-3; D remains unclear. CDR1 and CDR2 from the germline V gene are SNHLY and FYNNEI. Trimming shortened V by 8 bases and J by 2 bases, and 11 bases separated the two germline ends. There are 13 residues in the CDR3. CDR3 residues: CASHRTYTDTQYF. DNA of the CDR3: TGTGCCAGCCACCGAACGTACACAGATACGCAGTATTTT.

The chain has TRBV10-3 and TRBJ2-1; D is perhaps TRBD1 (5 bases). Germline V gene sequence: CDR1 ENHRY, CDR2 SYGVKD. Trimming took off 8 bases at V and 15 bases at J, with 23 bases between the two ends. CDR3 length equals 13 residues. The CDR3 region is CAIANGLDNSRFF. The CDR3 coding sequence is TGTGCCATCGCGAATGGTTTGGACAACTCTAGGTTCTTC.

The J gene is TRBJ1-4, the V gene TRBV11-2; no clear D gene. Per germline, CDR1 SGHAT and CDR2 FQNNGV. V was clipped by 5 bases and J by 0 bases, with 7 bases between them. This CDR3 region has 14 residues. The DNA of the CDR3 is TGTGCCAGCAGCGCGATATCAACTAATGAAAAACTGTTTTTT. Translation gives CASSAISTNEKLFF.

The chain links TRBV10-3 to TRBJ2-1; the match to TRBD2 covers 10 bases. Germline CDR1 reads ENHRY; CDR2 reads SYGVKD. Trimming removed 2 bases from V and 2 bases from J; junction bases left unmatched: 3. CDR3 length: 16 residues. The CDR3 here is CAISEALAGAYNEQFF. The CDR3 DNA follows: TGTGCCATCAGTGAGGCTCTAGCGGGAGCCTACAATGAGCAGTTCTTC.

The gene calls are TRBV28 and TRBJ2-7; 10 nucleotides align to TRBD1. V gave up 4 bases and J gave up 4 bases; unmatched junction bases: 13. The CDR3 runs 17 residues. Germline CDR1 reads MDHEN; CDR2 reads SYDVKM. The CDR3 coding sequence is TGTGCCAGCAGTTCCCCCGGGGGGGGGACAGGGGCTTACGAGCAGTACTTC. This codes for CASSSPGGGTGAYEQYF.

Here the CDR3 reads CAWSVYNEQFF. CDR3 sequence (DNA): TGTGCCTGGAGTGTCTACAATGAGCAGTTCTTC. The rearrangement uses TRBV30 and TRBJ2-1, with D uncertain. The CDR3 covers 11 residues. V was clipped by 0 bases and J by 3 bases, with 0 bases between them. Germline CDR1 GTSNPN, CDR2 SVGIG (reference sequence).

The chain uses TRBV6-5 and TRBJ1-5; D gene unclear. The germline V gene has CDR1 MNHEY and CDR2 SVGAGI. V dropped 7 bases and J dropped 6 bases, with 19 bases sitting between them. The CDR3 is 15 residues long. The CDR3 protein is CASTLDGFVGQPQHF. In DNA, the CDR3 is TGTGCCAGCACTCTCGACGGCTTCGTGGGTCAGCCCCAGCATTTT.

This chain joins TRBV23-1 and TRBJ2-3; perhaps TRBD1 as D (5 bases). TRBV23-1 is an ORF, with its function uncertain. The CDR3 is made up of 14 amino acids. V was cut by 5 bases and J by 3 bases, with 12 bases left in between. The CDR3 nucleotides read TGCGCCAGCAGTTGGGGCAGGGTAACAGATACGCAGTATTTT. Encoded protein: CASSWGRVTDTQYF.

The chain couples TRBV11-3 to TRBJ1-1, with D uncertain. CDR1 is SGHNT, CDR2 YENEEA, per germline. V was trimmed by 0 bases and J by 4 bases, leaving 6 bases between them. The CDR3 loop spans 13 amino acids. Written as DNA, the CDR3 is TGTGCCAGCAGCTTAGATCCCGTCACTGAAGCTTTCTTT. It yields the protein CASSLDPVTEAFF.